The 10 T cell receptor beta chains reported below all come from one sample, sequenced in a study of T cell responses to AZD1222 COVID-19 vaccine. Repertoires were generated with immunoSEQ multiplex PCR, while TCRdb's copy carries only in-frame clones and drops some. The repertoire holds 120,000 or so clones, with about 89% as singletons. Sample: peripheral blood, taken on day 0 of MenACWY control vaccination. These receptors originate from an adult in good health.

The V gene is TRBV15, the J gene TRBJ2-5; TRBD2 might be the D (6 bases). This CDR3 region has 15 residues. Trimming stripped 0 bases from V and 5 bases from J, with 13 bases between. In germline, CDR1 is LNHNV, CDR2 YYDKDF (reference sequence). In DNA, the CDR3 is TGTGCCACCAGCAGAGATATCCTAGCGCGGGAGACCCAGTACTTC. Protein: CATSRDILARETQYF.

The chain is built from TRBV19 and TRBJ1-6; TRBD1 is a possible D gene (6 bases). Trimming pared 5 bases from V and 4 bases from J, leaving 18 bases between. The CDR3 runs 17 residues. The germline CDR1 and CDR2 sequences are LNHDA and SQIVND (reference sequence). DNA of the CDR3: TGTGCCAGTAGTGAGAGGACAGCCGCAGTGTATAATTCACCCCTCCACTTT. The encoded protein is CASSERTAAVYNSPLHF. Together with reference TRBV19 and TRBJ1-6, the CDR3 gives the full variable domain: DGGITQSPKYLFRKEGQNVTLSCEQNLNHDAMYWYRQDPGQGLRLIYYSQIVNDFQKGDIAEGYSVSREKKESFPLTVTSAQKNPTAFYLCASSERTAAVYNSPLHFGNGTRLTVT.

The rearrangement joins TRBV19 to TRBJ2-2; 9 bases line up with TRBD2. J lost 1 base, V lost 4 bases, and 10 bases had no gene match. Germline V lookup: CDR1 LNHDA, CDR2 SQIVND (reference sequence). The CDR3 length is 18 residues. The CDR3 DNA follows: TGTGCCAGTAGTACCAATGACGGTAGCGGGAGGAACACCGGGGAGCTGTTTTTT. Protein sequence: CASSTNDGSGRNTGELFF.

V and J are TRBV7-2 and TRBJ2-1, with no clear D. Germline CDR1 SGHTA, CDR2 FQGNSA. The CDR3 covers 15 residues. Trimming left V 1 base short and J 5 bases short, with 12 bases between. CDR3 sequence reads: CASSLVETTNNEQFF. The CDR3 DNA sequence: TGTGCCAGCAGCTTAGTCGAGACCACCAACAATGAGCAGTTCTTC.

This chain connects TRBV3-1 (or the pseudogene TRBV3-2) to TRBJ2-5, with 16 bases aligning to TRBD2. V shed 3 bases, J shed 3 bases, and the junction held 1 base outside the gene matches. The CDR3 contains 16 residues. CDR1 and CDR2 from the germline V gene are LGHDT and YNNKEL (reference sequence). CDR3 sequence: CASSQGLAGGKETQYF. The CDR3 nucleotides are TGTGCCAGCAGCCAGGGACTAGCGGGAGGGAAAGAGACCCAGTACTTC.

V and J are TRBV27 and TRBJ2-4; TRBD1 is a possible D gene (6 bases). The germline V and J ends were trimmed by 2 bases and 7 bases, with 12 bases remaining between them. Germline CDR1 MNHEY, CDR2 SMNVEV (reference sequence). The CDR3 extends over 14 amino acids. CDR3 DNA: TGTGCCAGCAGTTTAAACAGGGTATCGAACATTCAGTACTTC. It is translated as CASSLNRVSNIQYF.

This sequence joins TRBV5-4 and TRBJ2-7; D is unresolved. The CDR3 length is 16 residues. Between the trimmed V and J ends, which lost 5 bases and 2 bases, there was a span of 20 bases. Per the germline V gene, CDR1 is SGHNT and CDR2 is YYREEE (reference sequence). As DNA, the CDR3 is TGTGCCAGCAGTCTCTCTCCCGGGTCTTCCACCTACGAGCAGTACTTC. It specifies CASSLSPGSSTYEQYF.

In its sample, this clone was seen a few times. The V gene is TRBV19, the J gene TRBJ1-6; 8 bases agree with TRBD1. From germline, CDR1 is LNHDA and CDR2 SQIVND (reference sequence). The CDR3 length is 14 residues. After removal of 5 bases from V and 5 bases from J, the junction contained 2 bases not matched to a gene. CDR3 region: CASSATGDNSPLHF. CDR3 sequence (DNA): TGTGCCAGTAGTGCGACAGGGGATAATTCACCCCTCCACTTT.

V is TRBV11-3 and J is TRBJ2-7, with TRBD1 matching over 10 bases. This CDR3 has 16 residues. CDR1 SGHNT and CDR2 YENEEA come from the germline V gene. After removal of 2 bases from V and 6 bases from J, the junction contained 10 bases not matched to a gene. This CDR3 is CASSLRQGAKSGEQYF. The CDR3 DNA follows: TGTGCCAGCAGCTTAAGACAGGGGGCGAAAAGTGGCGAGCAGTACTTC.

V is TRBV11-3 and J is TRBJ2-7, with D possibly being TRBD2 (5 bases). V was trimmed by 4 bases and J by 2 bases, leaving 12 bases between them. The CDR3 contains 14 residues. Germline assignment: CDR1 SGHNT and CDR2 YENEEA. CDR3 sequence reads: CASSSQGLAYEQYF. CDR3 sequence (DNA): TGTGCCAGCAGCTCCCAAGGACTGGCCTACGAGCAGTACTTC.